Below, 10 T cell receptor beta chains from the same sample are listed, as sequenced in a study of cytomegalovirus exposure and HLA in healthy donors. 60 Vbeta and 13 Jbeta primers were used in PCR. TCRdb's copy holds only in-frame clones and misses some; the assay was immunoSEQ multiplex PCR. The sample yields approximately 88,000 clones, around 81% seen once. The sample consisted of PBMCs. The receptors here all came from a man aged 18-30 years in good health and CMV-seropositive.

For this clone: One end of the junction is discordant with germline, which a read error may explain. This chain links TRBV7-7 with TRBJ1-1, with D hard to call. The CDR3 extends over 14 amino acids. Germline lookup yields CDR1 SSHAT and CDR2 FNYEAQ (reference sequence). CDR3 sequence (DNA): TGTGCTAGCAGCTCCTGTCTTTTTCGCAAGCGAGCTTTCTTT. It translates to CASSSCLFRKRAFF.

The chain carries TRBV28 and TRBJ1-5; no definite D call. The CDR3 runs 13 residues. Trimming took 7 bases from V and 0 from J, leaving 7 bases between them. CDR1 and CDR2 from the germline V gene are MDHEN and SYDVKM. The CDR3 here is CASKTFSNQPQHF. CDR3 sequence (DNA): TGTGCCAGCAAGACTTTTAGCAATCAGCCCCAGCATTTT. Full variable domain (remainder filled in from reference TRBV28 and TRBJ1-5): DVKVTQSSRYLVKRTGEKVFLECVQDMDHENMFWYRQDPGLGLRLIYFSYDVKMKEKGDIPEGYSVSREKKERFSLILESASTNQTSMYLCASKTFSNQPQHFGDGTRLSIL.

This clone appeared a few times. The chain combines TRBV2 with TRBJ2-7; possibly TRBD2 for D (5 bases). Germline assignment: CDR1 SNHLY and CDR2 FYNNEI. Trimming shortened V by 2 bases and J by 2 bases, and 13 bases separated the two germline ends. The CDR3 length is 15 residues. This CDR3 reads CASSEPGGPAYEQYF. Written as DNA, the CDR3 is TGTGCCAGCAGTGAACCGGGCGGGCCTGCCTACGAGCAGTACTTC.

This chain joins TRBV28 and TRBJ1-2, with a tentative D call TRBD1 (5 bases). Per the germline V gene, CDR1 is MDHEN and CDR2 is SYDVKM. The CDR3 runs to 13 residues. V shed 2 bases and J shed 3 bases, with 7 bases lying between them. The CDR3 is CASSLSRDYGYTF. As DNA, the CDR3 is TGTGCCAGCAGTTTAAGCAGGGACTATGGCTACACCTTC.

This chain uses TRBV20-1 with TRBJ2-7; D gene ambiguous. Germline loops: CDR1 DFQATT, CDR2 SNEGSKA (reference sequence). CDR3 length: 11 amino acids. Trimming cost V 5 bases and J 4 bases, with 9 bases left between them. CDR3 loop: CSALTPYEQYF. In nucleotides, the CDR3 is TGCAGTGCTCTGACACCTTACGAGCAGTACTTC.

CDR3 sequence reads: CASSPQSSGANVLTF. CDR3 coding DNA: TGCGCCAGCAGCCCCCAGTCCTCTGGGGCCAACGTCCTGACTTTC. This sequence joins TRBV5-1 and TRBJ2-6; D gene ambiguous. CDR1 and CDR2 from the germline V gene are SGHRS and YFSETQ. CDR3 length equals 15 residues. V dropped 4 bases and J dropped 0 bases, with 8 bases sitting between them. The full variable domain, its missing parts supplied by reference TRBV5-1 and TRBJ2-6, is KAGVTQTPRYLIKTRGQQVTLSCSPISGHRSVSWYQQTPGQGLQFLFEYFSETQRNKGNFPGRFSGRQFSNSRSEMNVSTLELGDSALYLCASSPQSSGANVLTFGAGSRLTVL.

The CDR3 DNA reads TGTGCCAGCAGTTACTCGATTCTGCAGAGGGAGTACTTC. Its translation: CASSYSILQREYF. The chain couples TRBV6-5 to TRBJ2-5; maybe TRBD2 (5 bases). Deletions cut 0 bases from V and 12 bases from J, with 14 bases between. The CDR3 is 13 residues long. Looked up from germline, CDR1 is MNHEY and CDR2 is SVGAGI.

The chain is built from TRBV7-8 and TRBJ2-7, with D uncertain. The CDR3 has 14 residues. CDR1 and CDR2 (germline): SGHVS, FQNEAQ. Trimming took 1 base from V and 3 from J, leaving 10 bases between them. CDR3 sequence: CASSLEVSGYEQYF. The CDR3 DNA reads TGTGCCAGCAGCTTAGAAGTTTCGGGCTACGAGCAGTACTTC.

The chain employs TRBV6-5 and TRBJ2-2, with TRBD2 identical over 8 bases. Germline V gene sequence: CDR1 MNHEY, CDR2 SVGAGI. With V trimmed by 10 bases and J by 7 bases, 14 bases remained unmatched. The CDR3 runs to 15 residues. The CDR3 sequence is CATRSAGEGGGELFF. CDR3 in DNA: TGTGCCACCAGATCAGCGGGAGAAGGCGGCGGGGAGCTGTTTTTT.

The CDR3 region is CASSIVPGRNEQFF. CDR3 sequence (DNA): TGTGCCAGCAGCATTGTCCCCGGGAGGAATGAGCAGTTCTTC. This sequence joins TRBV5-6 and TRBJ2-1; 7 positions agree with TRBD2. CDR3 length: 14 amino acids. Germline CDR1 reads SGHDT; CDR2 reads YYEEEE. Unmatched junction bases numbered 8, after V lost 4 bases and J lost 7 bases. The full variable domain, completed using reference TRBV5-6 and TRBJ2-1, is DAGVTQSPTHLIKTRGQQVTLRCSPKSGHDTVSWYQQALGQGPQFIFQYYEEEERQRGNFPDRFSGHQFPNYSSELNVNALLLGDSALYLCASSIVPGRNEQFFGPGTRLTVL.